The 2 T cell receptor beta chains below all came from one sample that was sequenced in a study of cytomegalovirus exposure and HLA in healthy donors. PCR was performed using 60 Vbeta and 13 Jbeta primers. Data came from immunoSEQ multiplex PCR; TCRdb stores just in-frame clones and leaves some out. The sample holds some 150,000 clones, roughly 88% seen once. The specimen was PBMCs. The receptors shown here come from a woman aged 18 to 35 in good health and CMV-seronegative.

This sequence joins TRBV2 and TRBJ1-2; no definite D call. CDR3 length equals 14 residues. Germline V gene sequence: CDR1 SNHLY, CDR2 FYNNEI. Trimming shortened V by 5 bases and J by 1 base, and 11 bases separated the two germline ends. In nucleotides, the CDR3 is TGTGCCAGCAGTCCCGAGAGTATTAACTATGGCTACACCTTC. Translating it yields CASSPESINYGYTF.

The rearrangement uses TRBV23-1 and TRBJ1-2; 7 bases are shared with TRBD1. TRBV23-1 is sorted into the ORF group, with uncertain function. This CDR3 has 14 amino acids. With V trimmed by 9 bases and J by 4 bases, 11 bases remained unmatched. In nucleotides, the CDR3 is TGCGCCAGTGAAGGACAGGATCTTTCCTATGGCTACACCTTC. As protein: CASEGQDLSYGYTF.